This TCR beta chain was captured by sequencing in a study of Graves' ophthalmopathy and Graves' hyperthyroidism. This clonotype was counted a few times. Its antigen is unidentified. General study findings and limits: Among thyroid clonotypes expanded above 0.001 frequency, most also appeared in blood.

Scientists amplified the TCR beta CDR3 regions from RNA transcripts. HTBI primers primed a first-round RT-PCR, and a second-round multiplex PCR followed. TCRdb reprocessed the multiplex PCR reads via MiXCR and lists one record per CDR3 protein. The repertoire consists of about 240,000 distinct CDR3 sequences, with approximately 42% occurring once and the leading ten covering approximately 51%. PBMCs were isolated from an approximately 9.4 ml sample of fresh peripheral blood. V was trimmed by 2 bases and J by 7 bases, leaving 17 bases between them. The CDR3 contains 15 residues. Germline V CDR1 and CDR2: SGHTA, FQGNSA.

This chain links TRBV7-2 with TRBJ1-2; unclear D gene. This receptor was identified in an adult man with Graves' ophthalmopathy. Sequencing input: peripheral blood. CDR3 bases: TGTGCCAGCAGCTTATCAACGGCAGGCCGGGGTGGCTACACCTTC. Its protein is CASSLSTAGRGGYTF. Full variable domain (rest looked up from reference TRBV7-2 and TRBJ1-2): GAGVSQSPSNKVTEKGKDVELRCDPISGHTALYWYRQSLGQGLEFLIYFQGNSAPDKSGLPSDRFSAERTGGSVSTLTIQRTQQEDSAVYLCASSLSTAGRGGYTFGSGTRLTVV.